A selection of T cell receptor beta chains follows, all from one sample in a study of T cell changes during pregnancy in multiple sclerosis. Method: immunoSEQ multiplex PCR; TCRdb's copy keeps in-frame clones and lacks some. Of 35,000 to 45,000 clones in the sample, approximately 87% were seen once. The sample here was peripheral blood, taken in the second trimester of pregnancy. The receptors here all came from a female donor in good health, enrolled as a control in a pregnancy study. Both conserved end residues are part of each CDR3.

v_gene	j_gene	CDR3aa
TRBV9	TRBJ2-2	CASSPQGGGGELFF
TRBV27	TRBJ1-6	CASSLQGTTYNSPLHF
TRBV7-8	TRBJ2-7	CASSLVAAGSSYEQYF
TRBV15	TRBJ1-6	CATSRDLVMSREDSYNSPLHF
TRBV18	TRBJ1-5	CASSPRMTGTEIISNQPQHF
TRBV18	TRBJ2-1	CASSPPASGSGEQFF
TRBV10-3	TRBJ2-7	CAISDGDRGNPYEQYF
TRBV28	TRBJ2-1	CASSSAGRVSYNEQFF
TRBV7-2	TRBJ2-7	CASSNSGDLYEQYF
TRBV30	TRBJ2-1	CAWSVGGGYNEQFF
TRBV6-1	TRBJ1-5	CASGGGNQPQHF
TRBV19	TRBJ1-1	CASSISGQGNTEAFF
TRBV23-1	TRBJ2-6	CASSQPRSLRVSKAFSGANVLTF
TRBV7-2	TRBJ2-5	CASSAQGAQETQYF
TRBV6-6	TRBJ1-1	CASSYSNRRAEAFF
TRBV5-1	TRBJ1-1	CASGLTGADTEAFF
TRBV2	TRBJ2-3	CASREPGQGTDTQYF
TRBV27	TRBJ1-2	CASSLGQTYGYTF
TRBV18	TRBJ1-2	CASSRQTGFKPLGYTF
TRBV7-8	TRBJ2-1	CASSQAVRQGGDEQFF
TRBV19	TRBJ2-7	CASSTGHSGLYEQYF
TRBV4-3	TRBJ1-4	CASSQEGHLDRLGEKLFF
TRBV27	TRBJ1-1	CASGRPTGLNTEAFF
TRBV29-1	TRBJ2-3	CSGWTGSTDTQYF
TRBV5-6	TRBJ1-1	CASSLGAQGGSTEAFF
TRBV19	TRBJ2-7	CASSFAQGHGEQYF
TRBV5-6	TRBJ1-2	CASSFYDRGDYGYTF
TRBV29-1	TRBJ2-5	CSVEAGDPDRGGGWDQYF
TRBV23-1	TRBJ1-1	CASSQGQILNTEAFF
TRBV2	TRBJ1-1	CASREDRAAFF
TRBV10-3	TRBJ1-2	CAIGPSAGNSYGYTF
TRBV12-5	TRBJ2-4	CASGLGTGNKNIQYF
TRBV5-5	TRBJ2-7	CASSPDRGFSYEQYF
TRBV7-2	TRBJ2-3	CASSSGLARSTDTQYF
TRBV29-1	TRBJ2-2	CSVGLGARAGELFF
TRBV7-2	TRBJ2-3	CAAGSGSTDTQYF
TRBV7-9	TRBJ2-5	CASSSRLAGQETQYF
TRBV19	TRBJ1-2	CASTRPGRGPSGYTF
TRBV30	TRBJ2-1	CAWSVMGGIYNEQFF
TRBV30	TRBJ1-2	CAWIPLLGSGYTF
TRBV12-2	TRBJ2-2	CASRRGLAGGTPPGELFF
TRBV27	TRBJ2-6	CASSLFFRAGANVLTF
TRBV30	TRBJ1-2	CAWKTGQNYGYTF
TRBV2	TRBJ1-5	CASSQGANSNQPQHF
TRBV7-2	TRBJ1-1	CASSPAMRGRGTEAFF
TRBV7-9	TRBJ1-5	CASSLERPQPQHF
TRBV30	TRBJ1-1	CACPDSFGTEAFF
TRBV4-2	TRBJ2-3	CASSQYLREATDTQYF
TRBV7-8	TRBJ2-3	CASSLIWGGRTDTQYF
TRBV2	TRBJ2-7	CASSEKGGAYEQYF
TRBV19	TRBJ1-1	CASSVGQGAAEAFF
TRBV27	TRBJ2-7	CASSPGQIAYEQYF
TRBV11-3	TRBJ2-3	CASSIGTGYTDTQYF